This record looks at one TCR beta chain sequence and its context. Its antigen is unidentified. The sort gate was single viable CD3+CD4+CD8-CD45RO+ cells for memory CD4+ T cells. The entry originates in a study of memory CD4+ T cells and cytomegalovirus serostatus. Overall study findings and caveats: Each of some 67 CMV-associated TCRbeta sequences occurred in one to five individuals.

Sequencing was performed with immunoSEQ multiplex PCR; in TCRdb, only in-frame clones are kept and a portion is missing. The data contain more than 45,000 clones, approximately 78% of them singletons. The CDR3 runs to 16 residues. The germline CDR1 and CDR2 sequences are SGHRS and YFSETQ. Between the trimmed V and J ends, which lost 2 bases and 4 bases, there was a span of 18 bases. The chain joins TRBV5-1 to TRBJ2-5; no firm D call. The clonotype comes from an adult in good health and CMV-seronegative. The sample consisted of memory CD4+ T cells from blood. CDR3 nucleotide sequence: TGCGCCAGCAGCTTCCTTGAAGTGGTGTCTTCAGAGACCCAGTACTTC. Protein sequence: CASSFLEVVSSETQYF.